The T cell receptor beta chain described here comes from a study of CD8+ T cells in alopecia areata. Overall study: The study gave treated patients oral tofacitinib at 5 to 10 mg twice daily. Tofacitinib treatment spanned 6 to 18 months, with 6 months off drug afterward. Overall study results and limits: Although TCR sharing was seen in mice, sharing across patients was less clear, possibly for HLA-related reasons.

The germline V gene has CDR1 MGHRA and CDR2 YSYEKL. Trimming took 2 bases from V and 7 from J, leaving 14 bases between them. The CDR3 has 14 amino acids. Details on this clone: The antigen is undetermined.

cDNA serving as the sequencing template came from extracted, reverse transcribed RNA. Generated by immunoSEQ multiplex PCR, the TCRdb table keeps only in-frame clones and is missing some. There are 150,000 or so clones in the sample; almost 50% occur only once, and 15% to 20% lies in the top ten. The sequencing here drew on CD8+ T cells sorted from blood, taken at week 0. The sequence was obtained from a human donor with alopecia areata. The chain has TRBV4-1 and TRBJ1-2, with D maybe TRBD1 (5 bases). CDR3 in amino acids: CASSQLLGGTGYTF. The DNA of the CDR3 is TGCGCCAGCAGCCAACTCTTGGGCGGGACTGGCTACACCTTC.